Listed below are T cell receptor beta chains from one sample, sequenced in a study of T cell repertoires in cytomegalovirus infection. Their antigen targets remain unknown. TCRdb redid the calling of the reads with MiXCR, one entry per CDR3 protein. The data hold a few hundred thousand distinct CDR3 sequences, with approximately 42% observed a single time. The sequenced sample was cultured PBMCs, obtained from culture after CMV antigen stimulation. Source of these receptors: a human donor in good health (CMV status not recorded). Some clones in this sample may be carry-over from other donors' samples. Both conserved end residues are part of each CDR3. A D gene is named only where the DNA matches it firmly. Rows may omit the clone size; those that give it use once, few, many or a size class.

V gene	clone size	J gene	D gene	CDR3 protein	CDR3 DNA
TRBV12-5	few	TRBJ2-7	TRBD2	CASGLRPFAGGTYEQYF	TGTGCTAGTGGTTTACGGCCCTTCGCGGGAGGCACCTACGAGCAGTACTTC
TRBV7-2	.	TRBJ2-1	TRBD2	CASGYLTSGRSANEQFF	TGTGCCAGCGGATATTTGACTAGCGGGAGATCAGCCAATGAGCAGTTCTTC
TRBV6-1	.	TRBJ1-5	.	CASRSTYGEGNQPQHF	TGTGCCAGCAGGTCCACGTACGGCGAGGGCAATCAGCCCCAGCATTTT
TRBV6-6	few	TRBJ1-5	.	CASSVLEGDQPQHF	TGTGCCAGCAGTGTTTTAGAGGGGGATCAGCCCCAGCATTTT
TRBV6-6	.	TRBJ2-1	.	CASSRQGRGYNEQFF	TGTGCCAGCAGCCGACAGGGGCGGGGGTACAATGAGCAGTTCTTC
TRBV12-3/TRBV12-4	.	TRBJ2-5	TRBD2	CASSWVSSGETQYF	TGCGCCAGCAGTTGGGTTTCTAGCGGGGAGACCCAGTACTTC
TRBV6-1	.	TRBJ2-7	TRBD2	CASSEAGGTSLEQYF	TGTGCCAGCAGTGAAGCGGGGGGGACTAGCCTCGAGCAGTACTTC
TRBV12-3/TRBV12-4	.	TRBJ2-1	.	CAAGLGAQFF	TGTGCCGCGGGGCTCGGGGCACAGTTCTTC
TRBV7-2	few	TRBJ1-3	.	CASSGPRADSGNTIYF	TGTGCCAGCAGCGGACCCAGGGCGGACTCTGGAAACACCATATATTTT
TRBV12-3/TRBV12-4	few	TRBJ2-3	.	CASSSGNQRDTQYF	TGTGCCAGCAGTTCCGGAAACCAGAGAGATACGCAGTATTTT
TRBV28	.	TRBJ1-5	.	CASSLYGSQHF	TGTGCCAGCAGTTTATACGGATCCCAGCATTTT
TRBV7-6	.	TRBJ2-5	.	CASSVGNWETQYF	TGTGCCAGCAGCGTCGGGAATTGGGAGACCCAGTACTTC
TRBV18	.	TRBJ2-1	TRBD2	CASSAGLAPINEQFF	TGTGCCAGCTCCGCGGGACTAGCCCCCATCAATGAGCAGTTCTTC
TRBV7-2	.	TRBJ2-3	TRBD2	CASTTRGGYVTDTQYF	TGTGCCAGCACCACGCGCGGGGGGTATGTCACAGATACGCAGTATTTT
TRBV10-3	.	TRBJ2-3	.	CAIGETTDTQYF	TGTGCCATCGGGGAGACCACAGATACGCAGTATTTT
TRBV2	few	TRBJ2-3	.	CASRTGRGDTQYF	TGTGCCAGCAGAACAGGACGAGGAGATACGCAGTATTTT
TRBV7-2	many	TRBJ2-1	.	CASSPGSLREQFF	TGTGCCAGCAGCCCGGGCAGCCTTCGTGAGCAGTTCTTC
TRBV2	.	TRBJ2-3	.	CASRLSRATDTQYF	TGTGCCAGCAGATTATCAAGGGCCACAGATACGCAGTATTTT
TRBV10-2	.	TRBJ1-2	.	CASREGGQDYGYTF	TGCGCCAGCAGGGAGGGGGGGCAAGATTATGGCTACACCTTC
TRBV6-2/TRBV6-3	few	TRBJ2-5	.	CASNRGYRGETQYF	TGTGCCAGCAACCGAGGGTACCGAGGAGAGACCCAGTACTTC
TRBV7-2	.	TRBJ2-7	.	CASSPLRNYEQYF	TGTGCCAGCAGCCCGTTAAGGAACTACGAGCAGTACTTC
TRBV2	.	TRBJ2-5	TRBD2	CASRGLAGIPPGQETQYF	TGTGCCAGCAGGGGACTAGCGGGGATTCCGCCTGGGCAAGAGACCCAGTACTTC
TRBV11-2	.	TRBJ2-7	.	CASSLAWKPYEQYF	TGTGCCAGCAGCTTAGCATGGAAACCCTACGAGCAGTACTTC
TRBV7-9	.	TRBJ2-7	TRBD1	CASSFLSGTGNEQYF	TGTGCCAGCAGCTTCTTATCCGGGACAGGGAACGAGCAGTACTTC
TRBV6-1	.	TRBJ2-5	.	CASILNRAETQYF	TGTGCCAGCATCTTGAACAGGGCAGAGACCCAGTACTTC
TRBV7-2	.	TRBJ2-7	TRBD2	CASSLTSVASSYEQYF	TGTGCCAGCAGCCTCACTAGCGTTGCGAGCTCCTACGAGCAGTACTTC
TRBV4-3	once	TRBJ2-3	TRBD2	CASSQLAGGGGTDTQYF	TGCGCCAGCAGCCAACTAGCGGGAGGGGGGGGCACAGATACGCAGTATTTT
TRBV5-4	.	TRBJ1-6	.	CASSRAPSGDSPLHF	TGTGCCAGCAGCCGGGCCCCGTCTGGGGATTCACCCCTCCACTTT
TRBV6-2/TRBV6-3	.	TRBJ1-2	.	CASSYGQIYGYTF	TGTGCCAGCAGTTACGGGCAGATCTATGGCTACACCTTC
TRBV7-2	.	TRBJ2-1	.	CASSLGPGADNEQFF	TGTGCCAGCAGCTTGGGACCGGGAGCCGACAATGAGCAGTTCTTC
TRBV28	.	TRBJ1-1	TRBD1	CASSLGGTAGIGAEAFF	TGTGCCAGCAGTTTAGGGGGGACAGCCGGAATCGGGGCTGAAGCTTTCTTT
TRBV11-2	.	TRBJ2-3	.	CASSLVENTQYF	TGTGCCAGCAGCTTAGTGGAGAACACGCAGTATTTT
TRBV10-3	.	TRBJ2-1	TRBD1	CATNGGQGYNEQFF	TGTGCCACCAACGGGGGACAGGGGTACAATGAGCAGTTCTTC
TRBV5-3	few	TRBJ1-2	.	CASSLDGAIVYGYTF	TGTGCCAGCAGCTTGGACGGGGCTATCGTCTATGGCTACACCTTC
TRBV7-2	many	TRBJ2-3	.	CASSPGVAETDTQYF	TGTGCCAGCAGCCCCGGGGTCGCTGAAACAGATACGCAGTATTTT
TRBV5-4	many	TRBJ1-3	.	CASSAGSNGGNTIYF	TGTGCCAGCAGTGCTGGAAGTAATGGTGGAAACACCATATATTTT
TRBV7-2	few	TRBJ2-3	TRBD2	CASSLVRSGAGADRVF	TGTGCCAGCAGCTTAGTTCGGTCTGGGGCGGGAGCGGATCGCGTGTTT
TRBV18	.	TRBJ2-7	.	CASSPQGRDEQYF	TGTGCCAGCTCACCTCAGGGGCGCGACGAGCAGTACTTC
TRBV10-3	.	TRBJ2-7	TRBD2	CAISGLAGLTYEQYF	TGTGCCATCAGTGGACTAGCGGGGCTAACCTACGAGCAGTACTTC
TRBV4-2	.	TRBJ2-2	TRBD1	CASSQDAQGQGRTGELFF	TGTGCCAGCAGCCAGGACGCCCAGGGACAGGGTCGCACCGGGGAGCTGTTTTTT
TRBV7-2	.	TRBJ2-1	TRBD2	CASSLKAGVYNEQFF	TGTGCCAGCAGCTTAAAGGCGGGGGTCTACAATGAGCAGTTCTTC